This TCR beta chain derives from a study of monozygotic twins with inflammatory bowel disease. TCRdb reanalyzed the 5' RACE reads, giving one entry per CDR3 protein sequence and no DNA. This repertoire includes 200,000 to 250,000 distinct CDR3 sequences. Germline V lookup: CDR1 SGHTA, CDR2 FQGNSA. The CDR3 loop spans 16 amino acids. This receptor was taken from a human donor with ulcerative colitis or Crohn's disease, or a healthy co-twin of an affected twin (not recorded which). The source material was blood. The chain has TRBV7-2 and TRBJ2-2; TCRdb's D call of TRBD2 is untestable without DNA. The CDR3 reads CASSLLPGLASGELFF. Full variable domain (outside the CDR3, taken from reference TRBV7-2 and TRBJ2-2): GAGVSQSPSNKVTEKGKDVELRCDPISGHTALYWYRQSLGQGLEFLIYFQGNSAPDKSGLPSDRFSAERTGGSVSTLTIQRTQQEDSAVYLCASSLLPGLASGELFFGEGSRLTVL.